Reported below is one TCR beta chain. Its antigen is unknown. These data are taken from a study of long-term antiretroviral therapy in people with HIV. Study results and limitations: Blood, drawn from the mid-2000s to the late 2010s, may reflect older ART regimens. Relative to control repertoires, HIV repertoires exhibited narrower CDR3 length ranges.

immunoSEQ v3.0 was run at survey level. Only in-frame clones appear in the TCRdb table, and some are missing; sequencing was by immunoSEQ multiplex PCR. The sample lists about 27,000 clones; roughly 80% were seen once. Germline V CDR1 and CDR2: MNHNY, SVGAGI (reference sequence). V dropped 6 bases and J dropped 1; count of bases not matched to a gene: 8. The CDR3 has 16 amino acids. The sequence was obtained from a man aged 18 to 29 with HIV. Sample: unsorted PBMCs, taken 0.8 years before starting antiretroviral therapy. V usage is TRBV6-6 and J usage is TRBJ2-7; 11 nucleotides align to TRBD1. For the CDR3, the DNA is TGTGCCAGCAGCCCGGGGGGGACAGGGGGATCCTACGAGCAGTACTTC. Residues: CASSPGGTGGSYEQYF.